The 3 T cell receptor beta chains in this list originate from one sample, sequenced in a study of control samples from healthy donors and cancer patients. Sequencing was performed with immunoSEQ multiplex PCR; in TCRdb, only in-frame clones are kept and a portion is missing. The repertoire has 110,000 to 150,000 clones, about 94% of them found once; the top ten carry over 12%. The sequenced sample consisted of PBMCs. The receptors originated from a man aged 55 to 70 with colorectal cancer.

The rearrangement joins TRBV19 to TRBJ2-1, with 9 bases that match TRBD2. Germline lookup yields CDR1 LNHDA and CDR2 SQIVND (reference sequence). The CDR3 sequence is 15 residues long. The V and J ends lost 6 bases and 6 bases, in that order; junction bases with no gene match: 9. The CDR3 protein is CASSLSGGPANEQFF. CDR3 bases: TGTGCCAGTAGCCTAAGCGGGGGGCCGGCCAATGAGCAGTTCTTC. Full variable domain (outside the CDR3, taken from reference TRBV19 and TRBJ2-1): DGGITQSPKYLFRKEGQNVTLSCEQNLNHDAMYWYRQDPGQGLRLIYYSQIVNDFQKGDIAEGYSVSREKKESFPLTVTSAQKNPTAFYLCASSLSGGPANEQFFGPGTRLTVL.

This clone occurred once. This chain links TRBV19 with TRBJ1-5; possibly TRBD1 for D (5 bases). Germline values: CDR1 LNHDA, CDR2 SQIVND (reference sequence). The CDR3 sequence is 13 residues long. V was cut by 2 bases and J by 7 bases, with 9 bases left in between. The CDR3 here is CASSIRGPQPQHF. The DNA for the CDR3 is TGTGCCAGTAGTATAAGGGGCCCACAGCCCCAGCATTTT.

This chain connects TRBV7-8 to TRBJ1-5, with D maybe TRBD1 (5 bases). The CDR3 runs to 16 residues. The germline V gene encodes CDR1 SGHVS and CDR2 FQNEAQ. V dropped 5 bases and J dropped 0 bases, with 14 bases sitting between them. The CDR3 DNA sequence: TGTGCCAGCAGCCCAAACCAGGGTTATAGCAATCAGCCCCAGCATTTT. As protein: CASSPNQGYSNQPQHF. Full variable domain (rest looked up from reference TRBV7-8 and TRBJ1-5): GAGVSQSPRYKVAKRGQDVALRCDPISGHVSLFWYQQALGQGPEFLTYFQNEAQLDKSGLPSDRFFAERPEGSVSTLKIQRTQQEDSAVYLCASSPNQGYSNQPQHFGDGTRLSIL.